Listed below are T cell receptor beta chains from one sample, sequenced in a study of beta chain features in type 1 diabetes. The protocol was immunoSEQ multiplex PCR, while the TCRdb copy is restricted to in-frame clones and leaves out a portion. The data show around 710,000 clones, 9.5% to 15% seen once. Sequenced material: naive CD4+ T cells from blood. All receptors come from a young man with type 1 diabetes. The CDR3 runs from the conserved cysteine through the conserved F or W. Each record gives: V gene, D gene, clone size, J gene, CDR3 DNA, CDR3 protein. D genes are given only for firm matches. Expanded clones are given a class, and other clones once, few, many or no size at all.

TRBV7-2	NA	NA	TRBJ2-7	TGTGCCAGCAGCCCGGCGCCTAGTATGTTGTACGAGCAGTACTTC	CASSPAPSMLYEQYF
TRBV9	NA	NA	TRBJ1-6	TGTGCCAGCAGCCCTTTGAATTCACCCCTCCACTTT	CASSPLNSPLHF
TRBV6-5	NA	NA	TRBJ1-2	TGTGCCAGCAGTTACTCACTCACAGGGACGGACTATGGCTACACCTTC	CASSYSLTGTDYGYTF
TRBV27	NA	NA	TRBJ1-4	TGTGCCCGCCTTGAAAAACTGTTTTTT	CARLEKLFF
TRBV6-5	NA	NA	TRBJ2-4	TGTGCCAGCAGTTCCCCAGCCAAAAACATTCAGTACTTC	CASSSPAKNIQYF
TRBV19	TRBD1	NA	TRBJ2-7	TGTGCCAGTAGTACGCTCGGACAGGGCTCCTACGAGCAGTACTTC	CASSTLGQGSYEQYF
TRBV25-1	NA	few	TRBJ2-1	TGTGCCAGCAGTGATGGATACAATGAGCAGTTCTTC	CASSDGYNEQFF
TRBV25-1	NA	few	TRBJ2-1	TGTGCCAGCAGTGGGTACAATGAGCAGTTCTTC	CASSGYNEQFF
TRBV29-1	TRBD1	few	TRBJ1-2	TGCAGCGTAACCCGGACAGGGAACTATGGCTACACCTTC	CSVTRTGNYGYTF
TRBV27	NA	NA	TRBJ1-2	TGTGCCAGCAGTTTAAGGGGACTTCCGAATGGCTACACCTTC	CASSLRGLPNGYTF